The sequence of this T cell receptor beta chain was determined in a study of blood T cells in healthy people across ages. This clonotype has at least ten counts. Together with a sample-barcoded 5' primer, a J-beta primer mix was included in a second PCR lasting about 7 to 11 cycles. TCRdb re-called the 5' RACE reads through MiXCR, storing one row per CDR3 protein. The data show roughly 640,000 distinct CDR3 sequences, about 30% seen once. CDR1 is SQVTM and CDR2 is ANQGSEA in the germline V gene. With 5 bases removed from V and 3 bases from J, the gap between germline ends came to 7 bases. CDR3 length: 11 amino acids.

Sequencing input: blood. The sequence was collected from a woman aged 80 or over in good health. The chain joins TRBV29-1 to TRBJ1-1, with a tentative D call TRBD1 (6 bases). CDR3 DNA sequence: TGCAGCGTTACAGGGTACACTGAAGCTTTCTTT. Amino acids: CSVTGYTEAFF.